The 5 T cell receptor beta chains reported below all come from one sample, sequenced in a study of CD8 T cells in ankylosing spondylitis. TCRdb reprocessed the 5' RACE reads via MiXCR and lists one record per CDR3 protein. The sample consists of around 300,000 distinct CDR3 sequences, about 14% of them appearing once. Specimen: blood, either unsorted or a sorted T cell fraction (not recorded which). The origin of the receptors is a male donor with ankylosing spondylitis or in good health (not recorded which).

This clonotype was seen only a few times. J is TRBJ2-1 and V is TRBV7-9, with 10 bases lining up with TRBD1. Germline V gives CDR1 SEHNR, CDR2 FQNEAQ (reference sequence). J was trimmed by 5 bases and V by 0 bases; bases with no gene match: 4. There are 16 residues in the CDR3. The CDR3 nucleotides read TGTGCCAGCAGCTTAGCTAGGACAGGGGGTCACAATGAGCAGTTCTTC. Residues: CASSLARTGGHNEQFF.

This clonotype was seen a few times. The chain has TRBV12-3 or TRBV12-4 and TRBJ2-7, with D hard to call. The V and J ends lost 2 bases and 7 bases respectively, with 15 bases between them. This CDR3 contains 14 residues. The CDR3 region is CASSLYPLMGEQYF. The CDR3 DNA follows: TGTGCCAGCAGTTTATACCCCCTCATGGGGGAGCAGTACTTC.

CDR3 protein: CASSFSRGTVTQYF. For the CDR3, the DNA is TGTGCCAGCAGTTTTTCACGGGGGACGGTGACCCAGTACTTC. The J gene is TRBJ2-5, the V gene TRBV12-3 or TRBV12-4; D may be TRBD2 (6 bases). V was cut by 3 bases and J by 7 bases, with 15 bases left in between. The CDR3 has 14 amino acids.

This clonotype was seen a handful of times. V gene TRBV7-9 combines with J gene TRBJ2-4; the match to TRBD1 covers 9 bases. Trimming at V came to 4 bases and at J to 15 bases, leaving 7 bases not matched to a gene. This CDR3 comprises 12 residues. Germline-derived CDR1 and CDR2 are SEHNR and FQNEAQ (reference sequence). The CDR3 DNA reads TGTGCCAGCAGCTCCTCCGGGACAGGGCCGTACTTC. It codes for CASSSSGTGPYF.

Within the sample, this clonotype is medium-sized. The V and J genes are TRBV20-1 and TRBJ1-5, with D tentatively TRBD1 (5 bases). The CDR3 is 14 amino acids. V was trimmed by 4 bases and J by 3 bases, leaving 13 bases between them. Germline V gene lookup returns CDR1 DFQATT and CDR2 SNEGSKA (reference sequence). CDR3 region: CSATPGTVNQPQHF. CDR3 DNA sequence: TGCAGTGCTACCCCCGGGACGGTCAATCAGCCCCAGCATTTT.